One and the same sample provided the 8 T cell receptor beta chains below, sequenced in a study of cytotoxic CD8 clonotypes in ibrutinib-treated CLL (dated by TCRdb to about 2021). The time point label for this specimen denotes: around 25 months on ibrutinib. Library preparation was by the immunoSEQ multiplex PCR assay. TCRdb took over this immuneACCESS table, retaining in-frame rearrangements with V and J assigned. Such tables are incomplete; in checked studies, under half of the missing clones stem from an unresolved V gene, and the remainder is unexplained. The sample yields 110,000 to 150,000 clones; roughly three quarters were counted once. Approximately 5.1% of the sample is in the top ten clones. This material consisted of PBMCs, taken after 24 months of ibrutinib treatment. These receptors were collected from a human donor with chronic lymphocytic leukemia.

This clone showed up just once. The chain joins TRBV27 to TRBJ1-1; D gene ambiguous. Germline loops: CDR1 MNHEY, CDR2 SMNVEV (reference sequence). V was shortened by 2 bases and J by 0 bases, with 4 bases between the two germline ends. CDR3 length equals 13 residues. The CDR3 nucleotides read TGTGCCAGCAGTTTAATGGTGAACACTGAAGCTTTCTTT. The encoded protein is CASSLMVNTEAFF.

This rearrangement joins TRBV6-5 to TRBJ1-2; D may be TRBD1 (6 bases). Trimming removed 2 bases at V and 5 bases at J, with 6 bases between. The germline V gene has CDR1 MNHEY and CDR2 SVGAGI. The CDR3 covers 12 residues. CDR3 loop: CASSYGQYGYTF. CDR3 in DNA: TGTGCCAGCAGTTACGGACAGTATGGCTACACCTTC.

This clone was counted a few times. The chain is built from TRBV5-5 and TRBJ1-1, with D perhaps TRBD1 (5 bases). The CDR3 covers 13 residues. Germline V gene lookup returns CDR1 SGHKS and CDR2 YYEKEE (reference sequence). V lost 4 bases, J lost 1 base, and 8 bases lay in between. CDR3 nucleotide sequence: TGTGCCAGCAGCATGGACACGAACACTGAAGCTTTCTTT. This sequence encodes CASSMDTNTEAFF.

Details on this clone: The same CDR3 also results from other DNA sequences found in this sample. The chain is built from TRBV6-5 and TRBJ1-5; D gene ambiguous. Trimming left V 2 bases short and J 6 bases short, with 5 bases between. The CDR3 consists of 12 residues. Germline CDR1 MNHEY, CDR2 SVGAGI. DNA for the CDR3: TGTGCCAGCAGTTACCCGGGTCAGCCCCAGCATTTT. This sequence encodes CASSYPGQPQHF.

The J gene is TRBJ1-4, the V gene TRBV2; D gene ambiguous. This CDR3 comprises 14 residues. CDR1 and CDR2 from the germline V gene are SNHLY and FYNNEI. Trimming removed 3 bases at V and 3 bases at J, with 8 bases between. This chain's CDR3 is CASSEPRSNEKLFF. DNA for the CDR3: TGTGCCAGCAGTGAGCCCCGTTCTAATGAAAAACTGTTTTTT. Supplemented by reference TRBV2 and TRBJ1-4, the full variable domain reads EPEVTQTPSHQVTQMGQEVILRCVPISNHLYFYWYRQILGQKVEFLVSFYNNEISEKSEIFDDQFSVERPDGSNFTLKIRSTKLEDSAMYFCASSEPRSNEKLFFGSGTQLSVL.

The sample holds a few counts of this clone. The rearrangement links TRBV9 to TRBJ1-2; possible D gene TRBD1, 5 bases. The CDR3 sequence is 15 residues long. Germline V CDR1 and CDR2: SGDLS, YYNGEE. V lost 0 bases and J lost 5, with 14 bases in between. This CDR3 reads CASSVGFGAGYGYTF. The CDR3, as DNA: TGTGCCAGCAGCGTAGGGTTCGGGGCAGGGTATGGCTACACCTTC.

The chain is built from TRBV6-6 and TRBJ1-4, with 11 bases that match TRBD1. V was pared by 5 bases and J by 3 bases, with 5 bases of the junction left unmatched. Germline V gene sequence: CDR1 MNHNY, CDR2 SVGAGI (reference sequence). There are 16 residues in the CDR3. CDR3 loop: CASSTGQGAANEKLFF. The DNA for the CDR3 is TGTGCCAGCAGTACCGGACAGGGGGCGGCTAATGAAAAACTGTTTTTT.

The CDR3 coding sequence is TGTGCCAGCAGTGAAGGGTGGGGTTCGGGGCAGCCCCAGCATTTT. Translation gives CASSEGWGSGQPQHF. The chain links TRBV2 to TRBJ1-5; D uncertain. V was pared by 1 base and J by 7 bases, with 14 bases between. This CDR3 region has 15 residues. In germline, CDR1 is SNHLY, CDR2 FYNNEI.